This T cell receptor beta chain is drawn from a study of blood T cell repertoires in COVID-19. Data came from immunoSEQ multiplex PCR; TCRdb stores just in-frame clones and leaves some out. Altogether about 39,000 clones are present, 75% to 85% being singletons, with the ten largest covering around 20%. Germline CDR1 reads SGDLS; CDR2 reads YYNGEE. V was pared by 3 bases and J by 4 bases, with 3 bases of the junction left unmatched. CDR3 length: 15 residues. Sequencing input: peripheral blood. V is TRBV9 and J is TRBJ2-7, with 14 bases aligning to TRBD2. This receptor was taken from a man aged 65 to 79 with acute or convalescent COVID-19. CDR3 residues: CASSEGLAGEYEQYF. The CDR3 DNA is TGTGCCAGCAGCGAGGGACTAGCGGGAGAGTACGAGCAGTACTTC.